Only a few counts were recorded for the clone carrying this T cell receptor (beta chain). CDR3 length: 15 amino acids. CDR1 is MNHNY, CDR2 SVGAGI, per germline (reference sequence). V shed 2 bases, J shed 6 bases, and the junction held 6 bases outside the gene matches. The source of the sample is a study of blood T cell repertoires in COVID-19. About the research overall: Samples representing acute and convalescent COVID-19 were sourced from the United States, Italy and Spain.

As handled by the study authors: Amplification of reference gene primers provided the estimated nucleated cell counts. Using immunoSEQ multiplex PCR, the repertoire was profiled, and TCRdb retains in-frame clones only, with some absent. V, J and clone size are taken as reported in that table, and D and trimming were inferred from the DNA itself. The repertoire includes just under 90,000 clones, around nine tenths of them detected once, and 2.9% sits in the top ten. The chain combines TRBV6-6 with TRBJ2-7; 11 bases line up with TRBD1. The sequenced sample consisted of peripheral blood. The receptor was derived from a woman over 75 with acute or convalescent COVID-19. The CDR3 bases are TGTGCCAGCAGTTACATAGCCGGGACAGGGGGCGAGCAGTACTTC. Translating gives CASSYIAGTGGEQYF.